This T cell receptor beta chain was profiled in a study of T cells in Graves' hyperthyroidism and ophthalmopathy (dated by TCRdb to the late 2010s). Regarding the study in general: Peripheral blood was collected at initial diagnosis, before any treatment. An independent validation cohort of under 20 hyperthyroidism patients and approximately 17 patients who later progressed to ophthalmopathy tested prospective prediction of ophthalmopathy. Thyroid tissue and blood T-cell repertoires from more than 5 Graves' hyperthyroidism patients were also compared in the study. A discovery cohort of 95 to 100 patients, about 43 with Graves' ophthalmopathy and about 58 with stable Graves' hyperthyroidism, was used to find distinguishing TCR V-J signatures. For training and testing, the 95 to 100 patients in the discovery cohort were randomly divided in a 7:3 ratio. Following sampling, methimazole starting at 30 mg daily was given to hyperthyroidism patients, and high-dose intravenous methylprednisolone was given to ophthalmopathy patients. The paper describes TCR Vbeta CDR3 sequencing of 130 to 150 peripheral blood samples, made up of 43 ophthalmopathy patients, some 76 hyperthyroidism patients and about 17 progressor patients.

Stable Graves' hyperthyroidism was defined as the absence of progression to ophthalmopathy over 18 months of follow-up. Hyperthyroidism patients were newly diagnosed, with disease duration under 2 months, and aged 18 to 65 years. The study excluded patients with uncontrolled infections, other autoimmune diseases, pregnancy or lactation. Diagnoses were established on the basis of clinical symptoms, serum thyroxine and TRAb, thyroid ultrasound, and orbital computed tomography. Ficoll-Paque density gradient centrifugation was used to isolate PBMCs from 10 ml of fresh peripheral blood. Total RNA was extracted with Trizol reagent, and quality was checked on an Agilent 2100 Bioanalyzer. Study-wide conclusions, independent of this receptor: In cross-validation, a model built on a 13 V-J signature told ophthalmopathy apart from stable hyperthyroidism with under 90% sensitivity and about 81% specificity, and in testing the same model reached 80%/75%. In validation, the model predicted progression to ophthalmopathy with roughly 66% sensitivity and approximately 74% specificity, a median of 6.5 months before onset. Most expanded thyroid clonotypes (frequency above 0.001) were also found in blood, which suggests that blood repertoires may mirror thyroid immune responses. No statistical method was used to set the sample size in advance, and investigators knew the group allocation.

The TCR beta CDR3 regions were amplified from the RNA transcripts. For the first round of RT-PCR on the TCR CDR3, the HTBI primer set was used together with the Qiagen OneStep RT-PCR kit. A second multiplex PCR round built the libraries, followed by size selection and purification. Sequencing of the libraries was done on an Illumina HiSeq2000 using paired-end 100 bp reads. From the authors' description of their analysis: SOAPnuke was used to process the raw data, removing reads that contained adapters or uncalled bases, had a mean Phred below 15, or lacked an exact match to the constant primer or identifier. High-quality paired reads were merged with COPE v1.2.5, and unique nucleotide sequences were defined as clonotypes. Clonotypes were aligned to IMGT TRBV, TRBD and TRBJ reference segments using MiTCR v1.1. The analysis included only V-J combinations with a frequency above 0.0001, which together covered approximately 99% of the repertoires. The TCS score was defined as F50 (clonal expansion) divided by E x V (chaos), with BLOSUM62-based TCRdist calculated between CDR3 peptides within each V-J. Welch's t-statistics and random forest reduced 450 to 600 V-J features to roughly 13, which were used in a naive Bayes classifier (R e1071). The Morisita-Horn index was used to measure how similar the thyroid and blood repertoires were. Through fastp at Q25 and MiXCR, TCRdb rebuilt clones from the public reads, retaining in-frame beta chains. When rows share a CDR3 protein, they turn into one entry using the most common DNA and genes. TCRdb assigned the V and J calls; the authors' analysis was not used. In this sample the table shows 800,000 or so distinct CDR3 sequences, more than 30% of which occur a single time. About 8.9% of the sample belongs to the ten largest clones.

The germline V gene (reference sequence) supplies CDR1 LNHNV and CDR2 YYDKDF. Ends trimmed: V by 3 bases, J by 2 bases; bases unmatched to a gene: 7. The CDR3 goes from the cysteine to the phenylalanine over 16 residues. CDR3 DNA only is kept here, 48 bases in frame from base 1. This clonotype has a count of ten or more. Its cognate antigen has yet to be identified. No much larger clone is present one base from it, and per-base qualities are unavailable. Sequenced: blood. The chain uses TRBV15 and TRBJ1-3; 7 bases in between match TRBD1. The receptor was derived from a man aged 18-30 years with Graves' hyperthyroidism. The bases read TGTGCCACCAGCAGGACCAGACAGGGCGCTGGAAACACCATATATTTT. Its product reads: CATSRTRQGAGNTIYF.